This T cell receptor beta chain derives from a study of CD8 T cells in ankylosing spondylitis. Study outcomes and limitations: Ankylosing spondylitis blood appeared to carry a characteristic TCR beta motif of 7 or 8 highly homologous variants. Clones linked to disease were reported to show significant enrichment in matched ankylosing spondylitis synovial fluid. Some motif variants were previously reported in reactive arthritis synovial fluid and blood.

TCRdb analysed the 5' RACE reads with MiXCR anew, one entry per CDR3 protein. The sample has roughly 700,000 distinct CDR3 sequences, 15% to 20% seen once; the top ten hold under 20%. A word on this clonotype: Antigen: not known.

CDR1 is LGHNA and CDR2 is YNFKEQ in the germline V gene. After removal of 4 bases from V and 8 bases from J, the junction contained 19 bases not matched to a gene. This CDR3 is 17 amino acids long. The source material was blood, either unsorted or a sorted T cell fraction (not recorded which). The chain couples TRBV4-2 to TRBJ1-2, with 7 positions matching TRBD1. The TCR was taken from a male donor with ankylosing spondylitis. The CDR3 region is CASSLLTETGRRGGYTF. The CDR3, as DNA: TGTGCCAGCAGCCTCCTTACCGAGACAGGGAGAAGAGGAGGCTACACCTTC.